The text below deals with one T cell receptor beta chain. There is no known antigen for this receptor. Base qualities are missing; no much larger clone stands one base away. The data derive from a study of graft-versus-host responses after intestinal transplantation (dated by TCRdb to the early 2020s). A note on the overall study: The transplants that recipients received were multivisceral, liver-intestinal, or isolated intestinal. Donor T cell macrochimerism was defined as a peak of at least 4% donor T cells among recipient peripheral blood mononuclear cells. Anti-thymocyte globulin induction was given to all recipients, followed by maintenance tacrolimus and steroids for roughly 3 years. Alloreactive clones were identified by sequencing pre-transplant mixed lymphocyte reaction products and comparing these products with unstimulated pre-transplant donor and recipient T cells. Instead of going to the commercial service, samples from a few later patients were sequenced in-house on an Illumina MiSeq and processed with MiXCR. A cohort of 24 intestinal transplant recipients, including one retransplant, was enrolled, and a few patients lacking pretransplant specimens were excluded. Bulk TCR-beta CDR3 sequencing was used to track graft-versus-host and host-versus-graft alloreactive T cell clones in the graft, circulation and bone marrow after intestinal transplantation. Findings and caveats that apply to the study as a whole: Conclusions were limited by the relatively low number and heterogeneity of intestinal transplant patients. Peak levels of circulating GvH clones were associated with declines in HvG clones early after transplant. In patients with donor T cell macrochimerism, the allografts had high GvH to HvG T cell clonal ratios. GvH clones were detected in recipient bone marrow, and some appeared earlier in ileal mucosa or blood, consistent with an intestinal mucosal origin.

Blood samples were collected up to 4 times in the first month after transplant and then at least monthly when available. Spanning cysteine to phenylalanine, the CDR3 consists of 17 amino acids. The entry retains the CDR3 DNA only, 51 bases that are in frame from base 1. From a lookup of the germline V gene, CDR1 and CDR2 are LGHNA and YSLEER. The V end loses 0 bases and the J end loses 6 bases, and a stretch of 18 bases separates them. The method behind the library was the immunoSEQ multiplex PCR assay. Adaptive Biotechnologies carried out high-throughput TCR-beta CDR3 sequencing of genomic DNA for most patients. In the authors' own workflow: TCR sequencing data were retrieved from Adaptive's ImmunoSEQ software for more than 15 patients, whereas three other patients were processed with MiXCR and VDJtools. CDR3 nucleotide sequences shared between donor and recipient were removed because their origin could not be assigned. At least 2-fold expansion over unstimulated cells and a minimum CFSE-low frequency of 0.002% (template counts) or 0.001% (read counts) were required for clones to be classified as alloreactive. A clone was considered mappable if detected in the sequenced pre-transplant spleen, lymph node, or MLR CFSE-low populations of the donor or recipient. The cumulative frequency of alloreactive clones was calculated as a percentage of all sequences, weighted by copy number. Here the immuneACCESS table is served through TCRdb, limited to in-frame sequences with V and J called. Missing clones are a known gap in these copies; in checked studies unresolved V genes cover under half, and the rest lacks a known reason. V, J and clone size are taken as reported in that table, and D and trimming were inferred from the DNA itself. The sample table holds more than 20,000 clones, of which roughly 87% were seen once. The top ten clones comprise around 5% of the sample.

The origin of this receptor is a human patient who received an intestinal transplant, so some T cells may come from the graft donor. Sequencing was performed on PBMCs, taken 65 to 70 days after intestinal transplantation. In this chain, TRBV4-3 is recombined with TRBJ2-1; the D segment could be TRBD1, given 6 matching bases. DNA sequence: TGCGCCAGCAGCCAAGACGTTACAGGGAGACAAAGCAATGAGCAGTTCTTC. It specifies CASSQDVTGRQSNEQFF.